The following is a T cell receptor beta chain sequence with its context. Its cognate antigen is unknown. These data belong to a study of blood T cells in healthy people across ages. A second roughly 7 to 12 cycle PCR used barcoded and J-beta primers. Every cDNA molecule bore a tag from a template-switch adaptor containing 12 random nucleotides. Each CDR3 protein gets one entry after TCRdb re-called the 5' RACE reads with MiXCR. The data contain over 500,000 distinct CDR3 sequences, roughly half of them seen just once; the ten biggest clones take up approximately 15%. Study-level findings and limits: Donor CMV infection status was unknown, possibly confounding age-related changes in expanded clonotypes. Getting older went along with TCR beta diversity per million T cells dropping roughly linearly.

This CDR3 is built from 16 residues. The germline CDR1 and CDR2 sequences are MGHDK and SYGVNS. With 3 bases removed from V and 1 base from J, the gap between germline ends came to 15 bases. V usage is TRBV25-1 and J usage is TRBJ2-5, with D maybe TRBD2 (5 bases). Specimen: blood. The source of this sequence is a woman older than 75 in good health. For the CDR3, the DNA is TGTGCCAGCAGTGATCCCGGGCGGGTCACCCAAGAGACCCAGTACTTC. Protein product: CASSDPGRVTQETQYF. The whole variable domain, filled in from reference TRBV25-1 and TRBJ2-5, reads EADIYQTPRYLVIGTGKKITLECSQTMGHDKMYWYQQDPGMELHLIHYSYGVNSTEKGDLSSESTVSRIRTEHFPLTLESARPSHTSQYLCASSDPGRVTQETQYFGPGTRLLVL.